This T cell receptor beta chain was profiled in a study of T cells after yellow fever vaccination. Via MiXCR, TCRdb re-called the 5' RACE reads, giving one row per CDR3 protein. The table records under 100,000 distinct CDR3 sequences, 4.5% to 6% of them present only once. CDR3 length equals 15 residues. The germline gives CDR1 SGHTA, CDR2 FQGTGA. Trimming pared 4 bases from V and 3 bases from J, leaving 15 bases between. This clonotype was counted a few times. This specimen was CD8+ T cells sorted from PBMCs, taken 10 days after the yellow fever booster vaccination. This TCR came from a man in his late teens or twenties who received the YFV17D yellow fever vaccine. The chain employs TRBV7-3 and TRBJ1-1; D uncertain. CDR3 sequence reads: CASSSWRGVDTEAFF. The CDR3 nucleotides are TGTGCCAGCAGCTCGTGGCGTGGGGTTGACACTGAAGCTTTCTTT.